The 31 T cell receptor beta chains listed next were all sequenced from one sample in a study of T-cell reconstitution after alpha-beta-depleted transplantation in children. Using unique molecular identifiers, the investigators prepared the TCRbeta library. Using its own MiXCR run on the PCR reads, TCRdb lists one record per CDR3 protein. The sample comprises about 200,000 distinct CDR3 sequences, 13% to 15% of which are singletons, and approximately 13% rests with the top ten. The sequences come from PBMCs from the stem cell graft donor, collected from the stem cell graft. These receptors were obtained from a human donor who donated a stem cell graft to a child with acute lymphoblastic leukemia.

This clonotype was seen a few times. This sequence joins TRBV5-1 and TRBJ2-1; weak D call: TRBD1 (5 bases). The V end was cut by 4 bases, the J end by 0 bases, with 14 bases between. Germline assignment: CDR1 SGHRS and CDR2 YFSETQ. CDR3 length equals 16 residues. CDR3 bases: TGCGCCAGCAGCCGTTCGACAGCCAGCTCCTACAATGAGCAGTTCTTC. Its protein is CASSRSTASSYNEQFF.

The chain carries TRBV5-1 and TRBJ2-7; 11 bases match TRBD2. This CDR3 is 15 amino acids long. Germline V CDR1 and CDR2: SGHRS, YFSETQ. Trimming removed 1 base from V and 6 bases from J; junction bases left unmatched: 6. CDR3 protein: CASSLTSGSLVEQYF. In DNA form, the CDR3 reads TGCGCCAGCAGCTTGACTAGCGGGAGTCTTGTCGAGCAGTACTTC.

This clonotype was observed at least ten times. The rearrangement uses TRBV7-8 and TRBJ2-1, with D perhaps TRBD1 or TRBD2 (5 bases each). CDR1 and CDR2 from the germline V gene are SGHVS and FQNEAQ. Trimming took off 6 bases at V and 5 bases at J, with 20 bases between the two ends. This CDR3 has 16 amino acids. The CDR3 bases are TGTGCCAGCAGACGGGACCACGGGCTTGTTAACAATGAGCAGTTCTTC. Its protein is CASRRDHGLVNNEQFF. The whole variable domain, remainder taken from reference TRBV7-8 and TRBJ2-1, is GAGVSQSPRYKVAKRGQDVALRCDPISGHVSLFWYQQALGQGPEFLTYFQNEAQLDKSGLPSDRFFAERPEGSVSTLKIQRTQQEDSAVYLCASRRDHGLVNNEQFFGPGTRLTVL.

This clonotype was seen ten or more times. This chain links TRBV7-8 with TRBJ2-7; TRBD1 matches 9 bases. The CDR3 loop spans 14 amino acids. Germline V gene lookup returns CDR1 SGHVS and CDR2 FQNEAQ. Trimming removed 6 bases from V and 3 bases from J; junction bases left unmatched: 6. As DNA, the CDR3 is TGTGCCAGCAGTCCCGGGACAGGGCTCTACGAGCAGTACTTC. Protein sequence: CASSPGTGLYEQYF.

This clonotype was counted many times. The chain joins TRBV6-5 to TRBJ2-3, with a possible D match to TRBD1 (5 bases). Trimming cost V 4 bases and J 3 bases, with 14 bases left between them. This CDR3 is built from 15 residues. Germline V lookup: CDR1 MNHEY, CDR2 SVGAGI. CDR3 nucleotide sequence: TGTGCCAGCAGTTTCGCCAGGGTCCGGACAGATACGCAGTATTTT. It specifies CASSFARVRTDTQYF.

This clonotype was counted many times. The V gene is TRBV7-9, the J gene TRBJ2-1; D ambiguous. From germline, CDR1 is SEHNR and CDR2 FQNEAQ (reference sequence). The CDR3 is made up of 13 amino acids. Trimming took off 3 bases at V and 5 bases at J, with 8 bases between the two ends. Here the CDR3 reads CASSFSRDNEQFF. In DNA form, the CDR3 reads TGTGCCAGCAGCTTCTCTAGAGACAATGAGCAGTTCTTC.

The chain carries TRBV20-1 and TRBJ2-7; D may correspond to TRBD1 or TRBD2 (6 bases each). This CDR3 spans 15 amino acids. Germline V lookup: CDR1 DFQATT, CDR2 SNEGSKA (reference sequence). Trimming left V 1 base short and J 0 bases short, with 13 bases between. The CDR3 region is CSARGERGLSYEQYF. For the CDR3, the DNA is TGCAGTGCTAGAGGAGAACGGGGGCTCTCCTACGAGCAGTACTTC.

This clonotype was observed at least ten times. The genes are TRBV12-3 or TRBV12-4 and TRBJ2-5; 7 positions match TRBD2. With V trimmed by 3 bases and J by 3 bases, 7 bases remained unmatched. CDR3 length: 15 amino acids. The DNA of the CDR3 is TGTGCCAGCAGTTTCTGGGAGCGGGGTAAAGAGACCCAGTACTTC. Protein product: CASSFWERGKETQYF.

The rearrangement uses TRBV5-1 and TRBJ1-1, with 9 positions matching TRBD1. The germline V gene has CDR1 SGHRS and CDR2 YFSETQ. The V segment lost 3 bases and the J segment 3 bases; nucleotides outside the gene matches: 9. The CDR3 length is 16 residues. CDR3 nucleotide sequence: TGCGCCAGCAGCTCGACCCGGGACAGGGAAGACACTGAAGCTTTCTTT. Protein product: CASSSTRDREDTEAFF.

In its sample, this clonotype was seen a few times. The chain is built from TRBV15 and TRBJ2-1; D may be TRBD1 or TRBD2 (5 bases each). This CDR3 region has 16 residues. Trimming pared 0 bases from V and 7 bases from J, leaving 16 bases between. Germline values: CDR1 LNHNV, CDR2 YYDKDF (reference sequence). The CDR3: CATSREVWQGGNEQFF. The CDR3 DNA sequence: TGTGCCACCAGCAGAGAAGTGTGGCAGGGCGGGAATGAGCAGTTCTTC.

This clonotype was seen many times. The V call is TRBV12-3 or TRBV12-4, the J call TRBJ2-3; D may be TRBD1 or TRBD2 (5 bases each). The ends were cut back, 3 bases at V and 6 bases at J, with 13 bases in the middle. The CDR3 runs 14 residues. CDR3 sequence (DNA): TGTGCCAGCAGTTTGGGACCAAGGTCGGATACGCAGTATTTT. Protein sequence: CASSLGPRSDTQYF.

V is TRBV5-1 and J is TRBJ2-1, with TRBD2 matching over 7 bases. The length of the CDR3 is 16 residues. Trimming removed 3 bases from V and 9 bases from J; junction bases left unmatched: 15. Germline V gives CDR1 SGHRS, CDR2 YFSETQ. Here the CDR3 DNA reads TGCGCCAGCAGCTACTTGGCGGGAGTTGAGGGTGGTGAGCAGTTCTTC. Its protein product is CASSYLAGVEGGEQFF.

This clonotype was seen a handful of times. DNA of the CDR3: TGCAGTGCTAGGGGTCGAGGGATAGGCTCTGGGGCCAACGTCCTGACTTTC. Protein: CSARGRGIGSGANVLTF. This rearrangement joins TRBV20-1 to TRBJ2-6; TRBD2 might be the D (5 bases). The germline gives CDR1 DFQATT, CDR2 SNEGSKA (reference sequence). V lost 3 bases, J lost 0 bases, and 15 bases lay in between. This CDR3 has 17 amino acids.

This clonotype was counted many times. CDR3 coding DNA: TGTGCCAGCAGCGGAGGACAGTCCTACGAGCAGTACTTC. It codes for CASSGGQSYEQYF. J is TRBJ2-7 and V is TRBV5-6, with D perhaps matching TRBD1 (6 bases). The ends were cut back, 4 bases at V and 1 base at J, with 9 bases in the middle. The CDR3 length is 13 residues. CDR1 is SGHDT and CDR2 is YYEEEE in the germline V gene.

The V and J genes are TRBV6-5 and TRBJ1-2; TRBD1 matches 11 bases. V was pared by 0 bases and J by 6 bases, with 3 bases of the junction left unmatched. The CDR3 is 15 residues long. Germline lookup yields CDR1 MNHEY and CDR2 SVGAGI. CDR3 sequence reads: CASSYSGGQGDGYTF. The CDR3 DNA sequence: TGTGCCAGCAGTTACTCCGGGGGACAGGGGGATGGCTACACCTTC.

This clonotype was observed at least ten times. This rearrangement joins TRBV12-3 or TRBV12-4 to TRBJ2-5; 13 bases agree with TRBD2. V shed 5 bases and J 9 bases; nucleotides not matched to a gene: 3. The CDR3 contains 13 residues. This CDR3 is CASSLGTSGAQYF. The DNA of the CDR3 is TGTGCCAGCAGTCTGGGGACTAGCGGGGCCCAGTACTTC.

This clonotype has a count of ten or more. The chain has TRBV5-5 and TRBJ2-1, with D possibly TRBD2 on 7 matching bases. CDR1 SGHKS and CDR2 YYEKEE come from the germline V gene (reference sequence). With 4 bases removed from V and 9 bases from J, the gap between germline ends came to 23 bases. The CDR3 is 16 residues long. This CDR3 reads CASSRKVGGGSGEQFF. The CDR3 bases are TGTGCCAGCAGCCGGAAGGTAGGGGGGGGATCCGGTGAGCAGTTCTTC.

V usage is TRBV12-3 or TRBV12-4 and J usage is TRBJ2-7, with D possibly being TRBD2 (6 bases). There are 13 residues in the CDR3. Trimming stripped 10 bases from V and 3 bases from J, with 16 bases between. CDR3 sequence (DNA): TGTGCCACCAGCTCCGGGGGAATCTACGAGCAGTACTTC. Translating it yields CATSSGGIYEQYF.

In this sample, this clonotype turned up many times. CDR3 nucleotides: TGTGCCAGCAGCTTAGCGGAGACAGTCTACGAGCAGTACTTC. Protein product: CASSLAETVYEQYF. This chain links TRBV7-6 with TRBJ2-7, with D perhaps TRBD1 (5 bases). CDR3 length: 14 amino acids. The V gene lost 0 bases and the J gene lost 3 bases, with 9 bases spanning the gap. Germline CDR1 and CDR2: SGHVS and FNYEAQ.

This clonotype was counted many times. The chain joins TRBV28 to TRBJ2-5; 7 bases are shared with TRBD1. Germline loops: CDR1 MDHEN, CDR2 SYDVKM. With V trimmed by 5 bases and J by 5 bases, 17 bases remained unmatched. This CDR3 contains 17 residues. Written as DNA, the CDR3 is TGTGCCAGCAGTGACAGGGTTTGGCGAACAGAGGAGGAGACCCAGTACTTC. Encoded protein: CASSDRVWRTEEETQYF. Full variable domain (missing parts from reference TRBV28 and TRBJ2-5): DVKVTQSSRYLVKRTGEKVFLECVQDMDHENMFWYRQDPGLGLRLIYFSYDVKMKEKGDIPEGYSVSREKKERFSLILESASTNQTSMYLCASSDRVWRTEEETQYFGPGTRLLVL.

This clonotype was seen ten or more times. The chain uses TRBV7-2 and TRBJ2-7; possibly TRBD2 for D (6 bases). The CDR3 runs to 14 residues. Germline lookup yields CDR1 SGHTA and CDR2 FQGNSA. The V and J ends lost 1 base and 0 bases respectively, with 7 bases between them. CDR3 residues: CASSLGRVSYEQYF. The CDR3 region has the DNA TGTGCCAGCAGCTTAGGGAGGGTCTCCTACGAGCAGTACTTC. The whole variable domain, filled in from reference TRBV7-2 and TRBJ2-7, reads GAGVSQSPSNKVTEKGKDVELRCDPISGHTALYWYRQSLGQGLEFLIYFQGNSAPDKSGLPSDRFSAERTGGSVSTLTIQRTQQEDSAVYLCASSLGRVSYEQYFGPGTRLTVT.

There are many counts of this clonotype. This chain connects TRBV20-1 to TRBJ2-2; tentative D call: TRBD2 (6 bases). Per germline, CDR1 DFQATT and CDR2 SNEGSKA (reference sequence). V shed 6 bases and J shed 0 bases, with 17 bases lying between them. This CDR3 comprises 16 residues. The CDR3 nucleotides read TGCAGTGCCCGACCGCTAGCGAGATCGAACACCGGGGAGCTGTTTTTT. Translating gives CSARPLARSNTGELFF.

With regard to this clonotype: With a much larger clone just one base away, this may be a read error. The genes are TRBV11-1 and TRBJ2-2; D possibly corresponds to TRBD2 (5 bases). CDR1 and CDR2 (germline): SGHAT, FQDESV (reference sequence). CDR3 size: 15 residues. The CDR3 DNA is TGTGCCAGCAGCTCCCTAGTAAGCTCCACCGGGGAGATGTTTTTT. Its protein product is CASSSLVSSTGEMFF.

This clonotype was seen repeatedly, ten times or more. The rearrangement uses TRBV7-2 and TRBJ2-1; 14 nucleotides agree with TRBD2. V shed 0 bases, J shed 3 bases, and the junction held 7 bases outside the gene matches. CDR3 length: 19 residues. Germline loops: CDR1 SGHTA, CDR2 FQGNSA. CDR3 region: CASSLAGLAGDGGYNEQFF. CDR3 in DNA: TGTGCCAGCAGCTTAGCGGGACTAGCGGGAGATGGGGGCTACAATGAGCAGTTCTTC.

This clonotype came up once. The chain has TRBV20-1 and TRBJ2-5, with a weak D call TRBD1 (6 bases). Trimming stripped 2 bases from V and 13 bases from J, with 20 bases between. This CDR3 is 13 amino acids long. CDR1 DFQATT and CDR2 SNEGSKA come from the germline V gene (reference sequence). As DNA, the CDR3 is TGCAGTGCTAGACCGGACAGCACGGCGGCCCGGTACTTC. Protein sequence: CSARPDSTAARYF.

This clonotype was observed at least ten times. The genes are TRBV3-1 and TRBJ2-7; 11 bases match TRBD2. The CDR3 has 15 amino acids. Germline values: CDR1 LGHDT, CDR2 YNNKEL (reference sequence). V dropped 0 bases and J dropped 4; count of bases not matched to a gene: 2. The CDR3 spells CASSQETSGGYEQYF. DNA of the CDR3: TGTGCCAGCAGCCAAGAAACTAGCGGGGGTTACGAGCAGTACTTC.

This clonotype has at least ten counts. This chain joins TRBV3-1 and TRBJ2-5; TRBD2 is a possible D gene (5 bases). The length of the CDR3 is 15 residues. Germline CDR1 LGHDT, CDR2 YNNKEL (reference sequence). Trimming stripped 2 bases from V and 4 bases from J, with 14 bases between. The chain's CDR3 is CASSQMTGTVETQYF. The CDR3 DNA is TGTGCCAGCAGCCAAATGACGGGAACCGTAGAGACCCAGTACTTC.

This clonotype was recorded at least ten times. The CDR3 sequence: CASSYTDSYEQYF. The CDR3 nucleotides read TGTGCCAGCAGCTATACCGACAGCTACGAGCAGTACTTC. The chain has TRBV28 and TRBJ2-7; D might be TRBD1 (5 bases). Germline-derived CDR1 and CDR2 are MDHEN and SYDVKM. V lost 6 bases and J lost 3, with 12 bases in between. The CDR3 contains 13 residues.

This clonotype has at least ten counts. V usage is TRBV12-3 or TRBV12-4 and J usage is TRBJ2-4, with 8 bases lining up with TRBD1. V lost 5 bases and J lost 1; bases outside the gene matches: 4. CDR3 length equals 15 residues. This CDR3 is CASSETGVAKNIQYF. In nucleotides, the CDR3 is TGTGCCAGCAGTGAGACAGGGGTTGCCAAAAACATTCAGTACTTC.

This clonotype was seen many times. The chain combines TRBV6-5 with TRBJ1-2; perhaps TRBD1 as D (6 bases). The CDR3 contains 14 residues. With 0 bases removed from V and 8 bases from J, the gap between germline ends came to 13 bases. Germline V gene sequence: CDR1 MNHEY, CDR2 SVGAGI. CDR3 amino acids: CASSYSTDSGGYTF. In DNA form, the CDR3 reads TGTGCCAGCAGTTACTCGACGGACAGTGGCGGCTACACCTTC.

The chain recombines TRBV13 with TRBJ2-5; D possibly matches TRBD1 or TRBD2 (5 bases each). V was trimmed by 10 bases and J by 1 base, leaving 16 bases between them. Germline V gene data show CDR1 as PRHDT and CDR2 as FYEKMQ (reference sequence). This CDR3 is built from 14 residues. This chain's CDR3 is CAMGAAGSQETQYF. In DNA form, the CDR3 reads TGTGCCATGGGCGCCGCAGGGAGCCAAGAGACCCAGTACTTC.